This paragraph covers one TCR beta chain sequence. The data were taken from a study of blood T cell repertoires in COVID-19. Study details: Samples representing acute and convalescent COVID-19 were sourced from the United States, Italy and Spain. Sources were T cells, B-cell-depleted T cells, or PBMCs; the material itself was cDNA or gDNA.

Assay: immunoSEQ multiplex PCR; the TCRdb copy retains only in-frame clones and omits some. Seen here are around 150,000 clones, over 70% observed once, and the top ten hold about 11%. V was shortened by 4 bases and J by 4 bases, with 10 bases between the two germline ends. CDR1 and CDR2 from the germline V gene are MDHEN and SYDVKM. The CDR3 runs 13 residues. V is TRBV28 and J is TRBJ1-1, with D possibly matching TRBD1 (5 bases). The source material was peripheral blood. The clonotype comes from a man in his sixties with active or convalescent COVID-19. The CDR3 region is CASSSGGSTEAFF. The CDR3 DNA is TGTGCCAGCAGTTCCGGGGGTTCCACTGAAGCTTTCTTT.